A selection of T cell receptor beta chains follows, all from one sample in a study of prognosis after radiotherapy for stage I lung cancer. TCRdb itself ran the multiplex PCR reads through MiXCR, one entry per CDR3 protein. The sample holds tens of thousands of distinct CDR3 sequences, about 32% seen once. This specimen consisted of PBMCs, obtained before or after stereotactic body radiation therapy (not recorded which). These TCRs come from a donor of 50 years or more with non-small cell lung cancer. Both conserved end residues are part of each CDR3. The D gene is left open where the match is weak. A row's size may be missing; if present it is once, few, many or a size class.

clone size,V gene,D gene,J gene,CDR3 protein,CDR3 DNA
many,TRBV7-9,TRBD2,TRBJ2-1,CATPTSGKYNEQFF,TGTGCCACCCCGACTAGCGGAAAGTACAATGAGCAGTTCTTC
once,TRBV7-2,-,TRBJ1-1,CASSESPNTEAFF,TGTGCCAGCAGTGAATCACCGAACACTGAAGCTTTCTTT
many,TRBV5-1,TRBD1,TRBJ1-1,CASSLQGRTEAFF,TGCGCCAGCAGCTTACAGGGGCGCACTGAAGCTTTCTTT
many,TRBV12-5,TRBD1,TRBJ2-3,CASLRGHIITDTQYF,TGTGCTAGTCTCAGGGGGCATATAATCACAGATACGCAGTATTTT
many,TRBV11-3,TRBD2,TRBJ2-5,CASSLGILAGHQETQYF,TGTGCCAGCAGCTTAGGGATCCTAGCGGGACACCAAGAGACCCAGTACTTC
many,TRBV5-1,-,TRBJ1-3,CASTFGGLTSGNTIYF,TGCGCCAGCACCTTTGGGGGGCTAACCTCTGGAAACACCATATATTTT
many,TRBV5-1,-,TRBJ2-6,CASSLVRTGANVLTF,TGCGCCAGCAGCTTGGTGCGGACCGGGGCCAACGTCCTGACTTTC
once,TRBV7-6,TRBD1,TRBJ2-1,CASSEDRVNNEQFF,TGTGCCAGCAGCGAAGACAGGGTCAACAATGAGCAGTTCTTC
many,TRBV6-1,-,TRBJ2-7,CASTLTFPRLGNSYEQYF,TGTGCCAGCACCCTTACGTTTCCCAGGTTGGGGAACTCCTACGAGCAGTACTTC
many,TRBV3-1,-,TRBJ1-5,CASSQDFGEDQPQHF,TGTGCCAGCAGCCAAGATTTTGGTGAGGATCAGCCCCAGCATTTT
many,TRBV6-1,TRBD1,TRBJ1-2,CASRGQGVTNGYTF,TGTGCCAGCCGGGGTCAGGGGGTAACGAATGGCTACACCTTC
many,TRBV9,TRBD1,TRBJ1-2,CASSGTDYGYTF,TGTGCCAGCAGTGGGACAGACTATGGCTACACCTTC
many,TRBV5-6,-,TRBJ2-5,CASLKTRQEETQYF,TGTGCCAGCCTAAAAACACGACAGGAAGAGACCCAGTACTTC
many,TRBV7-9,-,TRBJ2-7,CASSLGGPGEQYF,TGTGCCAGCAGCTTAGGGGGCCCCGGGGAGCAGTACTTC
many,TRBV6-1,-,TRBJ2-1,CASNSAGGGNEQFF,TGTGCCAGCAACAGCGCAGGGGGGGGCAATGAGCAGTTCTTC
many,TRBV30,-,TRBJ2-3,CAWSEGSSDTQYF,TGTGCCTGGAGTGAAGGGTCATCAGATACGCAGTATTTT
-,TRBV30,-,TRBJ2-7,CAFGNRGPYEQYF,TGTGCCTTTGGTAACCGGGGCCCCTACGAGCAGTACTTC
many,TRBV6-1,TRBD1,TRBJ1-2,CASRNRGLTQEHGYTF,TGTGCCAGCAGAAACAGGGGGCTGACTCAGGAACATGGCTACACCTTC
many,TRBV5-6,-,TRBJ2-3,CASNHQISRPDTQYF,TGTGCCAGCAACCACCAAATTTCACGGCCAGATACGCAGTATTTT
-,TRBV10-3,-,TRBJ1-1,CAISEPGSIGTEAFF,TGTGCCATCAGTGAGCCAGGGAGTATTGGCACTGAAGCTTTCTTT
-,TRBV9,-,TRBJ2-1,CASIVITVGSGDNEQFF,TGTGCCAGCATCGTAATCACGGTCGGGAGTGGGGACAATGAGCAGTTCTTC
once,TRBV7-9,TRBD1,TRBJ1-3,CASILCAGGGGNTIYF,TGTGCCAGCATCTTATGTGCAGGGGGCGGTGGAAACACCATATATTTT
-,TRBV25-1,-,TRBJ2-2,CASNRGGNGELFF,TGTGCCAGCAATAGGGGTGGGAACGGGGAGCTGTTTTTT
many,TRBV3-1,-,TRBJ2-7,CASSQGVALVEQYF,TGTGCCAGCAGCCAAGGGGTCGCCCTAGTCGAGCAGTACTTC
many,TRBV15,TRBD2,TRBJ2-7,CATSRVPGLGSFEQYF,TGTGCCACCAGCAGAGTTCCGGGACTAGGTAGCTTCGAGCAGTACTTC
many,TRBV28,-,TRBJ1-2,CASTYPGDYGYTF,TGTGCCAGCACTTATCCAGGGGACTATGGCTACACCTTC
-,TRBV6-5,-,TRBJ2-7,CASSYQRLAYEQYF,TGTGCCAGCAGTTACCAGCGGCTCGCCTACGAGCAGTACTTC
many,TRBV6-1,TRBD2,TRBJ2-5,CASSQRLAVQETQYF,TGTGCCAGCAGCCAAAGACTAGCGGTACAAGAGACCCAGTACTTC
many,TRBV5-4,TRBD1,TRBJ2-3,CASRLGQGVDTQYF,TGTGCCAGCAGATTAGGACAGGGGGTAGATACGCAGTATTTT
many,TRBV2,-,TRBJ2-1,CASCYSGAYNEQFF,TGTGCCAGCTGCTATTCCGGGGCCTACAATGAGCAGTTCTTC
many,TRBV4-2,-,TRBJ2-7,CASSQVESSYEQYF,TGTGCCAGCAGCCAAGTTGAAAGCTCCTACGAGCAGTACTTC
many,TRBV7-3,-,TRBJ2-2,CASSALSTGELFF,TGTGCCAGCAGCGCCTTGAGTACCGGGGAGCTGTTTTTT
many,TRBV11-3,TRBD1,TRBJ1-2,CASSRTGKGGYTF,TGTGCCAGCAGCCGGACAGGGAAGGGAGGCTACACCTTC
few,TRBV2,TRBD2,TRBJ2-2,CASKTLAGTSGELFF,TGTGCCAGCAAGACCCTAGCGGGAACGAGCGGGGAGCTGTTTTTT
-,TRBV5-1,-,TRBJ1-1,CASSADGWETEAFF,TGCGCCAGCAGCGCGGACGGGTGGGAAACTGAAGCTTTCTTT
many,TRBV6-2/TRBV6-3,-,TRBJ1-3,CATSDGLSSGNTIYF,TGTGCCACCAGCGATGGGCTGAGCTCTGGAAACACCATATATTTT
-,TRBV28,TRBD1,TRBJ2-1,CASSGTGGGCNEKFF,TGTGCCAGCAGCGGGACAGGGGGCGGCTGCAATGAGAAGTTCTTC
many,TRBV3-1,-,TRBJ2-7,CASSREGAREQYF,TGTGCCAGCAGCCGGGAAGGGGCTAGGGAGCAGTACTTC
-,TRBV29-1,-,TRBJ2-7,CSVGSLTGTYEQYF,TGCAGCGTTGGAAGTCTAACGGGAACCTACGAGCAGTACTTC
-,TRBV20-1,-,TRBJ2-7,CSAKDRSYEQYF,TGCAGTGCTAAAGACCGTAGCTACGAGCAGTACTTC